These 25 T cell receptor beta chains share one sample of origin, sequenced in a study of blood T cells in healthy people across ages. A second PCR, run for roughly 7 to 11 cycles, used a sample-barcoded 5' primer plus a J-beta primer mix. TCRdb reprocessed the 5' RACE reads with MiXCR, giving one entry per CDR3 protein. The sample lists about 830,000 distinct CDR3 sequences, around 62% seen once, with roughly 25% in the top ten. The material sequenced was blood. These receptors came from a man aged 25-40 years in good health.

V gene TRBV14 combines with J gene TRBJ1-2, with TRBD1 matching 8 bases. CDR3 length: 14 amino acids. V shed 7 bases and J 5 bases; nucleotides not matched to a gene: 9. Germline CDR1 SGHDN, CDR2 FVKESK. CDR3 in DNA: TGTGCCAGCACCCTGACAGGGGCGCTTTATGGCTACACCTTC. It is translated as CASTLTGALYGYTF.

The gene calls are TRBV4-2 and TRBJ2-5; D is unresolved. Germline CDR1 is LGHNA and CDR2 is YNFKEQ. V lost 0 bases, J lost 0 bases, and 8 bases lay in between. CDR3 size: 15 residues. For the CDR3, the DNA is TGTGCCAGCAGCCAAGATGGGAAGGACCAAGAGACCCAGTACTTC. Protein sequence: CASSQDGKDQETQYF.

The chain carries TRBV18 and TRBJ2-7; TRBD2 matches 8 bases. This CDR3 region has 14 residues. Trimming cost V 4 bases and J 0 bases; bases outside gene matches: 2. CDR1 is KGHSH, CDR2 LQKENI, per germline. The CDR3 sequence is CASSQSGGSYEQYF. The CDR3, as DNA: TGTGCCAGCTCACAGAGCGGGGGCTCCTACGAGCAGTACTTC.

The chain joins TRBV12-3 or TRBV12-4 to TRBJ1-5; possibly TRBD1 for D (5 bases). CDR3 length: 16 residues. V was clipped by 6 bases and J by 1 base, with 16 bases between them. CDR3 coding DNA: TGTGCCAGCAGCCTTAGGGACGGTAAAAGCAATCAGCCCCAGCATTTT. Its translation: CASSLRDGKSNQPQHF.

V is TRBV7-2 and J is TRBJ2-1; either TRBD1 or TRBD2 may fit D (6 bases each). The V gene lost 4 bases and the J gene lost 0 bases, with 16 bases spanning the gap. Per germline, CDR1 SGHTA and CDR2 FQGNSA. CDR3 length: 17 residues. The CDR3 DNA reads as TGTGCCAGCAGCTCGCCACAGGGACTGTCCTCCTACAATGAGCAGTTCTTC. This sequence encodes CASSSPQGLSSYNEQFF. The whole variable domain, remainder taken from reference TRBV7-2 and TRBJ2-1, is GAGVSQSPSNKVTEKGKDVELRCDPISGHTALYWYRQSLGQGLEFLIYFQGNSAPDKSGLPSDRFSAERTGGSVSTLTIQRTQQEDSAVYLCASSSPQGLSSYNEQFFGPGTRLTVL.

The chain is built from TRBV2 and TRBJ2-3, with a weak D call TRBD2 (7 bases). Trimming removed 1 base from V and 6 bases from J, with 20 bases in between. CDR1 and CDR2 (germline): SNHLY, FYNNEI. The CDR3 sequence is 17 residues long. The CDR3 DNA reads as TGTGCCAGCAGTGAAGAAACCCCCCTAGGGGGGGAGGATACGCAGTATTTT. Its protein is CASSEETPLGGEDTQYF.

In regard to this clonotype: One junction end disagrees with the germline gene, perhaps due to a read error. The chain combines TRBV27 with TRBJ1-5, with D maybe TRBD1 (6 bases). Germline V gives CDR1 MNHEY, CDR2 SMNVEV (reference sequence). CDR3 length equals 13 residues. CDR3 in DNA: TGTACCAGCAGTCCTGACAGGAATCAGCCCCAGCATTTT. Translated, it gives CTSSPDRNQPQHF.

The gene calls are TRBV4-2 and TRBJ2-7; 7 positions match TRBD2. The CDR3 runs 13 residues. The V segment lost 4 bases and the J segment 6 bases; nucleotides outside the gene matches: 6. Germline lookup yields CDR1 LGHNA and CDR2 YNFKEQ. The DNA of the CDR3 is TGTGCCAGCAGCCTGGGGGGGAAGGGCGAGCAGTACTTC. It codes for CASSLGGKGEQYF.

The CDR3 here is CSVSSTSSYNEQFF. CDR3 coding DNA: TGCAGCGTTTCTTCCACCAGCTCCTACAATGAGCAGTTCTTC. The J gene is TRBJ2-1, the V gene TRBV29-1; D is unclear. V gave up 5 bases and J gave up 0 bases, with 11 bases separating them. The CDR3 spans 14 residues. The germline V gene has CDR1 SQVTM and CDR2 ANQGSEA.

This clonotype was seen only a few times. The chain uses TRBV6-2 or TRBV6-3 and TRBJ2-7; the match to TRBD2 covers 9 bases. V was clipped by 2 bases and J by 7 bases; unmatched bases: 12. Germline V lookup: CDR1 MNHEY, CDR2 SVGEGT. This CDR3 contains 16 residues. The CDR3 coding sequence is TGTGCCAGCAGTTACGGTCATAGCGGGAGCCCCCGGGAGCAGTACTTC. Protein sequence: CASSYGHSGSPREQYF.

The chain links TRBV28 to TRBJ2-1; D may be TRBD2 (5 bases). Trimming took off 3 bases at V and 7 bases at J, with 16 bases between the two ends. This CDR3 has 15 amino acids. Germline V lookup: CDR1 MDHEN, CDR2 SYDVKM. The CDR3, as DNA: TGTGCCAGCAGTTTCCCTCGAACACCGGGGAATGAGCAGTTCTTC. Its protein is CASSFPRTPGNEQFF.

This clonotype occurred a few times. This sequence joins TRBV5-6 and TRBJ2-5; TRBD1 might be the D (5 bases). Deletions cut 3 bases from V and 0 bases from J, with 6 bases between. Germline CDR1 is SGHDT and CDR2 is YYEEEE. CDR3 length: 13 residues. The DNA for the CDR3 is TGTGCCAGCAGCTCAGGGTACCAAGAGACCCAGTACTTC. This sequence encodes CASSSGYQETQYF.

J is TRBJ2-1 and V is TRBV28; 9 nucleotides match TRBD2. The CDR3 contains 18 residues. Germline V gene sequence: CDR1 MDHEN, CDR2 SYDVKM. Unmatched junction bases numbered 19, after V lost 5 bases and J lost 8 bases. The CDR3 region has the DNA TGTGCCAGCAGTGACCCTCCTCCTCTTGGCGGGGGGGCTCATGAGCAGTTCTTC. The encoded protein is CASSDPPPLGGGAHEQFF. Looking up the rest from reference TRBV28 and TRBJ2-1 gives the full variable domain: DVKVTQSSRYLVKRTGEKVFLECVQDMDHENMFWYRQDPGLGLRLIYFSYDVKMKEKGDIPEGYSVSREKKERFSLILESASTNQTSMYLCASSDPPPLGGGAHEQFFGPGTRLTVL.

The chain joins TRBV2 to TRBJ1-2, with D hard to call. V was shortened by 3 bases and J by 0 bases, with 11 bases between the two germline ends. This CDR3 is 15 amino acids long. Germline V lookup: CDR1 SNHLY, CDR2 FYNNEI. The CDR3 region has the DNA TGTGCCAGCAGTGAGTTACAGACCTCTAACTATGGCTACACCTTC. Its protein is CASSELQTSNYGYTF.

This chain uses TRBV7-2 with TRBJ2-1; D may be TRBD1 or TRBD2 (6 bases each). V shed 2 bases and J shed 4 bases, with 12 bases lying between them. Per germline, CDR1 SGHTA and CDR2 FQGNSA. CDR3 length: 15 amino acids. The CDR3 loop reads CASSLSEGGYNEQFF. The CDR3 DNA reads as TGTGCCAGCAGCTTATCGGAGGGGGGTTACAATGAGCAGTTCTTC.

This CDR3 reads CASSQNRPYEQYF. In DNA, the CDR3 is TGTGCCAGCAGCCAAAACCGGCCCTACGAGCAGTACTTC. This chain uses TRBV7-9 with TRBJ2-7; D is ambiguous. V gave up 5 bases and J gave up 2 bases, with 10 bases separating them. Germline V gene sequence: CDR1 SEHNR, CDR2 FQNEAQ (reference sequence). The length of the CDR3 is 13 residues. Supplemented by reference TRBV7-9 and TRBJ2-7, the full variable domain reads DTGVSQNPRHKITKRGQNVTFRCDPISEHNRLYWYRQTLGQGPEFLTYFQNEAQLEKSRLLSDRFSAERPKGSFSTLEIQRTEQGDSAMYLCASSQNRPYEQYFGPGTRLTVT.

This clonotype has more than one count but fewer than ten. The chain recombines TRBV29-1 with TRBJ2-3; D remains ambiguous. Germline assignment: CDR1 SQVTM and CDR2 ANQGSEA. The CDR3 has 15 residues. Trimming shortened V by 7 bases and J by 6 bases, and 23 bases separated the two germline ends. The CDR3 nucleotides read TGCAGCGCCTCCCCCTTCCGGGTCCTGAGGGATACGCAGTATTTT. It codes for CSASPFRVLRDTQYF.

V is TRBV10-3 and J is TRBJ2-1, with 10 nucleotides matching TRBD1. Germline CDR1 and CDR2: ENHRY and SYGVKD. The CDR3 is made up of 12 amino acids. Unmatched junction bases numbered 2, after V lost 10 bases and J lost 5 bases. The CDR3 reads CATGTGDNEQFF. Written as DNA, the CDR3 is TGTGCCACTGGGACAGGGGACAATGAGCAGTTCTTC.

In this sample, this clonotype turned up once. V usage is TRBV15 and J usage is TRBJ2-4, with 11 bases aligning to TRBD2. The DNA end lines up better with TRBJ2-5; the J call may be wrong. Germline lookup yields CDR1 LNHNV and CDR2 YYDKDF (reference sequence). CDR3 length equals 19 residues. The CDR3 sequence is CATSSLGTSGGPQGETQYF. CDR3 DNA: TGTGCCACCAGCAGCCTAGGTACTAGCGGGGGCCCTCAGGGGGAGACCCAGTACTTC.

The table lists this clonotype with a count of one. The chain employs TRBV6-2 or TRBV6-3 and TRBJ2-3; 8 nucleotides line up with TRBD1. This CDR3 comprises 15 residues. Trimming cost V 7 bases and J 1 base; bases outside gene matches: 7. Germline CDR1 MNHEY, CDR2 SVGEGT. The CDR3 region has the DNA TGTGCCAGCACCAGGACAGGGTTACGCACAGATACGCAGTATTTT. It encodes CASTRTGLRTDTQYF.

The rearrangement joins TRBV9 to TRBJ1-2, with a weak D call TRBD1 (5 bases). Between the trimmed V and J ends, which lost 0 bases and 5 bases, there was a span of 17 bases. The CDR3 is 16 amino acids. Germline assignment: CDR1 SGDLS and CDR2 YYNGEE. The CDR3 DNA reads TGTGCCAGCAGCGTAGACAGGCAGGGAGTTGAATATGGCTACACCTTC. Protein: CASSVDRQGVEYGYTF. Using reference TRBV9 and TRBJ1-2 for the parts outside the CDR3, the full variable domain is DSGVTQTPKHLITATGQRVTLRCSPRSGDLSVYWYQQSLDQGLQFLIQYYNGEERAKGNILERFSAQQFPDLHSELNLSSLELGDSALYFCASSVDRQGVEYGYTFGSGTRLTVV.

V is TRBV5-1 and J is TRBJ2-7; D is undetermined. V lost 2 bases, J lost 2 bases, and 11 bases lay in between. The CDR3 runs 14 residues. The V gene's germline CDR1 is SGHRS and CDR2 YFSETQ. The CDR3 spells CASSLNIKTYEQYF. In DNA, the CDR3 is TGCGCCAGCAGCTTAAATATCAAAACCTACGAGCAGTACTTC. Full variable domain (missing parts from reference TRBV5-1 and TRBJ2-7): KAGVTQTPRYLIKTRGQQVTLSCSPISGHRSVSWYQQTPGQGLQFLFEYFSETQRNKGNFPGRFSGRQFSNSRSEMNVSTLELGDSALYLCASSLNIKTYEQYFGPGTRLTVT.

This rearrangement joins TRBV20-1 to TRBJ2-1; 10 nucleotides match TRBD2. Germline V gene lookup returns CDR1 DFQATT and CDR2 SNEGSKA (reference sequence). The length of the CDR3 is 18 residues. The V gene end was trimmed by 5 bases and the J gene end by 0 bases; junction bases not matched to a gene: 13. The CDR3, as DNA: TGCAGTGCTGCCCAGGGCTTAGCGGGGGGTAGCTCCTACAATGAGCAGTTCTTC. It codes for CSAAQGLAGGSSYNEQFF.

The gene calls are TRBV2 and TRBJ2-1, with D tentatively TRBD1 or TRBD2 (6 bases each). The CDR3 loop spans 14 amino acids. V was trimmed by 4 bases and J by 7 bases, leaving 14 bases between them. The V gene's germline CDR1 is SNHLY and CDR2 FYNNEI. This CDR3 reads CASSGRPGANEQFF. The CDR3 bases are TGTGCCAGCAGTGGGCGCCCGGGGGCAAATGAGCAGTTCTTC.

V usage is TRBV29-1 and J usage is TRBJ2-3, with D tentatively TRBD1 (5 bases). This CDR3 is built from 12 residues. CDR1 and CDR2 (germline): SQVTM, ANQGSEA. The ends were cut back, 7 bases at V and 6 bases at J, with 14 bases in the middle. In nucleotides, the CDR3 is TGCAGCGGAGACCAGGGCCCGGATACGCAGTATTTT. It is translated as CSGDQGPDTQYF.